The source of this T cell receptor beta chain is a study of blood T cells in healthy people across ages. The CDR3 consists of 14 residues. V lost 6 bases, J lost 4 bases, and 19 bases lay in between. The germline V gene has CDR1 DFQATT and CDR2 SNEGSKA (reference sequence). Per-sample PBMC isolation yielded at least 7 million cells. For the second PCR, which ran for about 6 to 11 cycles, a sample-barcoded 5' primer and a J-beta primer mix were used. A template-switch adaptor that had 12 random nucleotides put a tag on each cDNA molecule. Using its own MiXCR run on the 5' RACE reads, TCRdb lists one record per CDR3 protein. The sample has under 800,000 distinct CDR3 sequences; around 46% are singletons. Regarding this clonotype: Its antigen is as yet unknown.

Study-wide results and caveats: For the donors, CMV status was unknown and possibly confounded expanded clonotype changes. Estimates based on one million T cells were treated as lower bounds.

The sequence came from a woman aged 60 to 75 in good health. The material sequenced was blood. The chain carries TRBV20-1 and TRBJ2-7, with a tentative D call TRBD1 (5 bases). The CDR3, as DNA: TGCAGTGCCACCCTTGTAAAGGGGAAGTACGAGCAGTACTTC. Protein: CSATLVKGKYEQYF.